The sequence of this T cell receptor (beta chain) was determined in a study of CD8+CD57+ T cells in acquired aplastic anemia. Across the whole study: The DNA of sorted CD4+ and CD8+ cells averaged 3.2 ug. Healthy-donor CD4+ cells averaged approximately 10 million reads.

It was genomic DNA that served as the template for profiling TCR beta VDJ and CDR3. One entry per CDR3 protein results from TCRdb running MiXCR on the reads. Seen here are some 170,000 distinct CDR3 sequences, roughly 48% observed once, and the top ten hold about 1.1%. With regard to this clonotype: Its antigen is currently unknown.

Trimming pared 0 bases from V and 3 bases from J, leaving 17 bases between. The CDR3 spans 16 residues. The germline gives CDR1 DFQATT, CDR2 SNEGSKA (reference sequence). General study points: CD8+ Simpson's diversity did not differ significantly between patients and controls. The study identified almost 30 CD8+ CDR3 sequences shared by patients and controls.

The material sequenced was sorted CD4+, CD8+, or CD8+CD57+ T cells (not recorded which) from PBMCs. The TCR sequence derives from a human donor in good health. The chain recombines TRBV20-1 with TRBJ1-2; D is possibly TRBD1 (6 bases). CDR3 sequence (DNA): TGCAGTGCTAGAGATCGAAGACTGGGGGCCGACTATGGCTACACCTTC. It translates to CSARDRRLGADYGYTF.